A selection of T cell receptor beta chains follows, all from one sample in a study of T cell responses to AZD1222 COVID-19 vaccine. Libraries were prepared by immunoSEQ multiplex PCR; TCRdb keeps only in-frame clonotypes and omits some of them. Of some 160,000 clones in the sample, over 85% are singletons; the top ten hold more than 1.5%. Sequencing used peripheral blood, obtained on day 0 of AZD1222 vaccination. These receptors were taken from an adult in good health. Both conserved end residues are part of each CDR3. D genes are given only for firm matches.

TRBD1 TRBJ1-3 TRBV5-4 TGTGCCAGCAGATCGGTTTATGGGAGGGGGCCCTCCTCTGGAAACACCATATATTTT CASRSVYGRGPSSGNTIYF
- TRBJ2-3 TRBV4-2 TGTGCCAGCAGCCAAGGACGGGGAGGCACAGATACGCAGTATTTT CASSQGRGGTDTQYF
TRBD2 TRBJ2-1 TRBV3-1/TRBV3-2 TGTGCCAGCAGCCCTCAAACTAGCGGCTACTACAATGAGCAGTTCTTC CASSPQTSGYYNEQFF
- TRBJ1-4 TRBV27 TGTGCCAGCAAAAATCACAGGAGTTCAACTAATGAAAAACTGTTTTTT CASKNHRSSTNEKLFF
- TRBJ2-5 TRBV21-1 TGTGCCAGCAGCCAGAGGGGGCGGGGACTGGAGACCCAGTACTTC CASSQRGRGLETQYF
TRBD2 TRBJ2-6 TRBV18 TGTGCCAGCTCCCAAAACTCCCCCTCTAGCGGGAGTTCTGGGGCCAACGTCCTGACTTTC CASSQNSPSSGSSGANVLTF
TRBD1 TRBJ2-7 TRBV27 TGTGCCAGCAGTTTAGCGCGGACAGGAAAGTCTTCCGACGAGCAGTACTTC CASSLARTGKSSDEQYF
- TRBJ1-2 TRBV27 TGTGCCAGCAGTTTAGGTAGATCCAACTATGGCTACACCTTC CASSLGRSNYGYTF
- TRBJ2-7 TRBV10-3 TGTGCCATCAGTGAGTCGGGGGGCATCAGCTACGAGCAGTACTTC CAISESGGISYEQYF
TRBD1 TRBJ1-2 TRBV6-1 TGTGCCAGCAGTGTCCGGGACAGGGGGCAAAGGGGCTATGGCTACACCTTC CASSVRDRGQRGYGYTF